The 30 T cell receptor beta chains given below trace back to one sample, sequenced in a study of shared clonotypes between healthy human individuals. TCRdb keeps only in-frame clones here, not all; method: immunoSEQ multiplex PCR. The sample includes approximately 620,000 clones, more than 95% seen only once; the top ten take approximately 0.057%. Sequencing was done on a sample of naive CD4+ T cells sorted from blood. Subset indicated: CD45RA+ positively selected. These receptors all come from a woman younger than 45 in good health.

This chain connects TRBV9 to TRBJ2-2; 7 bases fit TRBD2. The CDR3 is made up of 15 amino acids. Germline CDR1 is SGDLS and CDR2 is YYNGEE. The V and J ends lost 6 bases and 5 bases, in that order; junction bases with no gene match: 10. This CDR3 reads CASTRAGWGTGELFF. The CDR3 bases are TGTGCCAGCACCCGAGCGGGATGGGGGACCGGGGAGCTGTTTTTT.

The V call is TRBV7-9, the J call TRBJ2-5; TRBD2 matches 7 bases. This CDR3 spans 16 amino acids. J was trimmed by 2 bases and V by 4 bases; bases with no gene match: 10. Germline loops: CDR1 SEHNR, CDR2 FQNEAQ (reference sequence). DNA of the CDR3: TGTGCCAGCAGCTCCCCTAGCGGCTGGGTACAAGAGACCCAGTACTTC. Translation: CASSSPSGWVQETQYF. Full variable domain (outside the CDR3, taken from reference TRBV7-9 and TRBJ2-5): DTGVSQNPRHKITKRGQNVTFRCDPISEHNRLYWYRQTLGQGPEFLTYFQNEAQLEKSRLLSDRFSAERPKGSFSTLEIQRTEQGDSAMYLCASSSPSGWVQETQYFGPGTRLLVL.

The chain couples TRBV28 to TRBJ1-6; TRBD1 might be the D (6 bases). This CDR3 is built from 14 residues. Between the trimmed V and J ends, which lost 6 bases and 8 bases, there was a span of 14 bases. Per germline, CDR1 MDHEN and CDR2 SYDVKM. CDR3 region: CASRDSLRDSPLHF. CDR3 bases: TGTGCCAGCAGGGACAGTTTACGGGATTCACCCCTCCACTTT. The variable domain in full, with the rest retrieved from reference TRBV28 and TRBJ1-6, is DVKVTQSSRYLVKRTGEKVFLECVQDMDHENMFWYRQDPGLGLRLIYFSYDVKMKEKGDIPEGYSVSREKKERFSLILESASTNQTSMYLCASRDSLRDSPLHFGNGTRLTVT.

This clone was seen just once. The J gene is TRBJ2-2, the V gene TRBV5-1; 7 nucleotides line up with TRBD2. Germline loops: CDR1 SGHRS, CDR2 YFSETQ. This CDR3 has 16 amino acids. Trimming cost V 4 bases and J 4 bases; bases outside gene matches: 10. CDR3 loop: CASSPQPGGSTGELFF. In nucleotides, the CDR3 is TGCGCCAGCAGCCCGCAGCCCGGCGGGAGCACCGGGGAGCTGTTTTTT.

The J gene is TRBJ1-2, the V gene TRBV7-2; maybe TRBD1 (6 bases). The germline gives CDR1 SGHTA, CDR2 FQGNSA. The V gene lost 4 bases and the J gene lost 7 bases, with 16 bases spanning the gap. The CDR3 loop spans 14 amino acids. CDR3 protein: CASSYRTESLGYTF. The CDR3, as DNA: TGTGCCAGCAGCTACCGGACAGAGTCCCTTGGCTACACCTTC.

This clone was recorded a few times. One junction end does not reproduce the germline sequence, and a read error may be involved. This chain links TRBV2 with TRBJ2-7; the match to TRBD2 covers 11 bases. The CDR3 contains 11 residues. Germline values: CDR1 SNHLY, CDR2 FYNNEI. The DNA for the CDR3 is TGTGCCAGCAGGTCCCAACTAGCGGGAGAATTC. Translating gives CASRSQLAGEF. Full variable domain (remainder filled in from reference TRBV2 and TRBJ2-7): EPEVTQTPSHQVTQMGQEVILRCVPISNHLYFYWYRQILGQKVEFLVSFYNNEISEKSEIFDDQFSVERPDGSNFTLKIRSTKLEDSAMYFCASRSQLAGEFGPGTRLTVT.

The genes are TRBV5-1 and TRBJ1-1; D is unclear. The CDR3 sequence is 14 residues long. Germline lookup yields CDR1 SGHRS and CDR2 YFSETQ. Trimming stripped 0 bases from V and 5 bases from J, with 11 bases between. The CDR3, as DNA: TGCGCCAGCAGCTTGGCGAAGGGATGGACTGAAGCTTTCTTT. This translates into CASSLAKGWTEAFF.

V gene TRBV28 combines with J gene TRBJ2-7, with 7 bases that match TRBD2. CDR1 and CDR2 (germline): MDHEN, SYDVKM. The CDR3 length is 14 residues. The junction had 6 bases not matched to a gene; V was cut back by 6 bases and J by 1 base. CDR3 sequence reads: CASRKSGTSYEQYF. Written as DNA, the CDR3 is TGTGCCAGCAGGAAGAGCGGGACGTCCTACGAGCAGTACTTC.

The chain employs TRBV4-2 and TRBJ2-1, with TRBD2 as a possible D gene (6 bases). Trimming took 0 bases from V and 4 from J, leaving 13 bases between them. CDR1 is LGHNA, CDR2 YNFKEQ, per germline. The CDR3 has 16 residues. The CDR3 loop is CASSQDHTSSYNEQFF. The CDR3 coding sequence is TGTGCCAGCAGCCAAGATCACACTAGCTCATACAATGAGCAGTTCTTC.

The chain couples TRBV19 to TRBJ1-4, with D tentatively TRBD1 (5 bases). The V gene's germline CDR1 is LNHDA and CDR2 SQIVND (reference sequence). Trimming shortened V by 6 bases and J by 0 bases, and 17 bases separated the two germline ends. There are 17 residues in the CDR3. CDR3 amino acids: CASRKREGLTTNEKLFF. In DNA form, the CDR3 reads TGTGCCAGTAGAAAGAGGGAGGGGCTAACAACTAATGAAAAACTGTTTTTT.

Here the CDR3 DNA reads TGTGCCAGCAGTGTGGATCGGGACAGGGTCCGTTACTACACCTTC. Translation gives CASSVDRDRVRYYTF. V gene TRBV6-1 combines with J gene TRBJ1-2; 9 bases match TRBD1. Germline lookup yields CDR1 MNHNS and CDR2 SASEGT. CDR3 length equals 15 residues. With V trimmed by 4 bases and J by 10 bases, 13 bases remained unmatched.

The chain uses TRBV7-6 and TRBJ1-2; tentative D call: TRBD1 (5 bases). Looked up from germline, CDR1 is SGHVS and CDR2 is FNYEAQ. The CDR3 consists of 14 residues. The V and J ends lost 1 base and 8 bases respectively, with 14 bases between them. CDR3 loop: CASSLGIAGDGYTF. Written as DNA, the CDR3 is TGTGCCAGCAGCTTAGGAATTGCGGGGGACGGCTACACCTTC.

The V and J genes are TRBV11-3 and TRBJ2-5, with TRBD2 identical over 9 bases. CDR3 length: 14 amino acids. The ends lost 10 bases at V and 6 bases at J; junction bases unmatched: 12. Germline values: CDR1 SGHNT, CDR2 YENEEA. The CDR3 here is CANLSAGGEKTQYF. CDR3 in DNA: TGTGCCAACCTCTCCGCGGGAGGGGAGAAGACCCAGTACTTC.

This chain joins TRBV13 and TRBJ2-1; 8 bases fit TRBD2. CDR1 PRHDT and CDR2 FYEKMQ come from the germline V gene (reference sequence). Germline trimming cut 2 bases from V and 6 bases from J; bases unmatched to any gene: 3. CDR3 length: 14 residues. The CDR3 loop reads CASSLTGGSNEQFF. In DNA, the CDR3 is TGTGCCAGCAGCTTAACGGGAGGGAGCAATGAGCAGTTCTTC.

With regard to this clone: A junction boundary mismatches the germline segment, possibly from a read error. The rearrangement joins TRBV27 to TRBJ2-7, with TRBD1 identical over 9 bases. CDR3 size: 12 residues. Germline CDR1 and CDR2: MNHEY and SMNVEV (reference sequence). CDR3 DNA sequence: TGTGCCGGGACTCCGGGACAGGGTAGAGAGGTCTTC. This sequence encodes CAGTPGQGREVF.

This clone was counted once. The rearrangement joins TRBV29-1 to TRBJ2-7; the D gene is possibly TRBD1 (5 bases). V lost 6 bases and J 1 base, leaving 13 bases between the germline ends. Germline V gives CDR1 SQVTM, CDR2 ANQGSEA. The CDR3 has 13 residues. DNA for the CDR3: TGCAGCGTCCGGACACTGCTTTCCTACGAGCAGTACTTC. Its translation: CSVRTLLSYEQYF.

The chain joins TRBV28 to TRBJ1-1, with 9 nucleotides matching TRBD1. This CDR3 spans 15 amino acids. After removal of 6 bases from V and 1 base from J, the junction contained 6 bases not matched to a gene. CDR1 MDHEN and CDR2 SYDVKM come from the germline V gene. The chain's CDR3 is CASSLPGQGNTEAFF. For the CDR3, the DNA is TGTGCCAGCAGCCTACCGGGACAGGGGAACACTGAAGCTTTCTTT.

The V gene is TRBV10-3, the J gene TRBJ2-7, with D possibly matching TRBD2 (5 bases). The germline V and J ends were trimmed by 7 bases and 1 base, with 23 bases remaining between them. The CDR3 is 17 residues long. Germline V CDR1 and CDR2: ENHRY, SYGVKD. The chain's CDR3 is CAIMKEASTKGSYEQYF. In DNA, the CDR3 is TGTGCCATCATGAAGGAGGCTAGCACGAAAGGGTCCTACGAGCAGTACTTC.

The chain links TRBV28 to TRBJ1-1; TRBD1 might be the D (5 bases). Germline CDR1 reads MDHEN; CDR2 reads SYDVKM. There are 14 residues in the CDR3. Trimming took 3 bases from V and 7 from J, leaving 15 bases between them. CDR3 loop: CASSFSGGTIEAFF. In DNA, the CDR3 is TGTGCCAGCAGTTTCTCGGGGGGAACCATTGAAGCTTTCTTT.

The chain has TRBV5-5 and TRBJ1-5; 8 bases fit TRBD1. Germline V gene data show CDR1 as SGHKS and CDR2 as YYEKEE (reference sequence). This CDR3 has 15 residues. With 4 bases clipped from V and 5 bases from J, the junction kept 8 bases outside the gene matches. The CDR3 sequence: CASSLPPGGDQPQHF. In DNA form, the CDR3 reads TGTGCCAGCAGCCTTCCGCCAGGGGGCGATCAGCCCCAGCATTTT.

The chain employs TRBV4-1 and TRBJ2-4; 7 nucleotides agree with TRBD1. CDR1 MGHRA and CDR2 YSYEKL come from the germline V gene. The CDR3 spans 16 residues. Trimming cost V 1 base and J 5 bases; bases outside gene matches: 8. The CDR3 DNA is TGCGCCAGCAGCCAAGGGGAAAGGGGGCTGGAAAACATTCAGTACTTC. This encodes CASSQGERGLENIQYF.

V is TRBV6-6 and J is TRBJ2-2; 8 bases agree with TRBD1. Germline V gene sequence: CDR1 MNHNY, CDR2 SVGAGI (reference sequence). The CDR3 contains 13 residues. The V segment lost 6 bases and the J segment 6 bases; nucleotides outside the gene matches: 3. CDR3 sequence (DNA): TGTGCCAGCAGACAGGGGGAGGCCGGGGAGCTGTTTTTT. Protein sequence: CASRQGEAGELFF.

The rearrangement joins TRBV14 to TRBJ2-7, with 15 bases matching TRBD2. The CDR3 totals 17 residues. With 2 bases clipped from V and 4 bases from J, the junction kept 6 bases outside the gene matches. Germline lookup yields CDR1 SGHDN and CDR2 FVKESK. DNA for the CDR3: TGTGCCAGCAGCCAATTCGCCGGGACTAGCGGGGGGTACGAGCAGTACTTC. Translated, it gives CASSQFAGTSGGYEQYF.

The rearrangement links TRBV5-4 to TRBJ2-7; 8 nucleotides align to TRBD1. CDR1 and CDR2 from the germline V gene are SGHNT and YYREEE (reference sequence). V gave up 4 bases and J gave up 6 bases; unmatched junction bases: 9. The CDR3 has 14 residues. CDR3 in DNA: TGTGCCAGCAGCCCAGACAGGGGAGATGGCGAGCAGTACTTC. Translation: CASSPDRGDGEQYF.

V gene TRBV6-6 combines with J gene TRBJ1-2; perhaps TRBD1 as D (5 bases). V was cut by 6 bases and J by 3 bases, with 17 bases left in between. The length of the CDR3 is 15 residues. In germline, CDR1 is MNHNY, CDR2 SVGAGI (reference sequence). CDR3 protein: CASSNGQGGDYGYTF. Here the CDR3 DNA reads TGTGCCAGCAGCAACGGGCAGGGAGGGGACTATGGCTACACCTTC.

The CDR3, as DNA: TGCAGCGTTGAACAGACGCCGGGTCTCCCAGATACGCAGTATTTT. Translated, it gives CSVEQTPGLPDTQYF. The rearrangement links TRBV29-1 to TRBJ2-3; D remains unclear. This CDR3 is 15 amino acids long. Germline V gives CDR1 SQVTM, CDR2 ANQGSEA. The V end lost 2 bases, the J end lost 4 bases, and 16 bases lay between the germline ends.

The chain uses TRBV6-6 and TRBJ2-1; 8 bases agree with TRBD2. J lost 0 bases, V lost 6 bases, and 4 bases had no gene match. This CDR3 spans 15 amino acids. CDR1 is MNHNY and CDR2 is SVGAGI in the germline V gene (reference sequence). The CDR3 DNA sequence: TGTGCCAGCAGACCGAGCGGGAGCTCCTACAATGAGCAGTTCTTC. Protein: CASRPSGSSYNEQFF.

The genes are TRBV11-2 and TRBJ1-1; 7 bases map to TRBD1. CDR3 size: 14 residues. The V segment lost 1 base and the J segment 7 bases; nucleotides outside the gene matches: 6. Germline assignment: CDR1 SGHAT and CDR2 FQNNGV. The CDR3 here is CASSLVGTVDEAFF. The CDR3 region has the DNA TGTGCCAGCAGCTTAGTCGGGACAGTTGATGAAGCTTTCTTT.

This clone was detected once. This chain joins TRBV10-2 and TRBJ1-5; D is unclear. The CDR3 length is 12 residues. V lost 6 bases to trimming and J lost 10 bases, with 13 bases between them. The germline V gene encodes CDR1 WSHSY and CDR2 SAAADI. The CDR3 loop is CASRDGGLPQHF. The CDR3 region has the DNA TGCGCCAGCAGGGACGGTGGTTTACCCCAGCATTTT.

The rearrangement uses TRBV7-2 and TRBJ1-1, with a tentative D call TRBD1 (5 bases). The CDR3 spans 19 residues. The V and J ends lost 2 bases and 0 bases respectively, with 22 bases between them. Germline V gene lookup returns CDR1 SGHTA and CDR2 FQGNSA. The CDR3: CASSLNPGDRRPMNTEAFF. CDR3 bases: TGTGCCAGCAGCTTAAACCCGGGGGACCGCAGGCCAATGAACACTGAAGCTTTCTTT.